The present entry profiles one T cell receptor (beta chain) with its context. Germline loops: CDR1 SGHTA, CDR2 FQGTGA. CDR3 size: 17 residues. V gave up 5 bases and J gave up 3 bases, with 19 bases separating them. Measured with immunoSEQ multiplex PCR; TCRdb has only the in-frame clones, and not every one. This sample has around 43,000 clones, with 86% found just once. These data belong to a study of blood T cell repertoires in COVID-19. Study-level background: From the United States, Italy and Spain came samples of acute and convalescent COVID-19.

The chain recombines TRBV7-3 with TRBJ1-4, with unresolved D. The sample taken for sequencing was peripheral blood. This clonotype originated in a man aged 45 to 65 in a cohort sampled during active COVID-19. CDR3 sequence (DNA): TGTGCCAGCAGCCGCTCACGCACTGGCGCGGCTAATGAAAAACTGTTTTTT. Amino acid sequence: CASSRSRTGAANEKLFF.